This entry describes one TCR beta chain. Profiled with immunoSEQ multiplex PCR; TCRdb holds only in-frame clones, not every one. The repertoire holds roughly 86,000 clones, 93% seen once, with about 1.4% in the top ten. The data derive from a study of human versus mouse CDR3 diversity and MHC coevolution. Sequencing was carried out using naive CD4+ T cells from blood. Described subset: CD45RO-negative CD62L-positive naive CD4 T cells. The receptor was isolated from a person aged 25 to 75 in good health.

The CDR3 DNA follows: TGTGCGGAGGGAGGGCCTTTCGGTGGCGAGCAGTACTTC. Protein: CAEGGPFGGEQYF. The V call is TRBV2, the J call TRBJ2-5, with TRBD2 identical over 7 bases. The end of the DNA is better explained by TRBJ2-7, so the J call may be wrong. Germline assignment: CDR1 SNHLY and CDR2 FYNNEI. The CDR3 is 13 residues long.